This entry concerns a single T cell receptor beta chain. What this receptor recognizes is not known. Nothing much larger sits one base from this clone, and base qualities are not available. The data belong to a study of shared clonotypes between healthy human individuals (TCRdb year 2020). A note on the overall study: The cohort comprised a couple of women and a few men aged 18 to 49 years. For each donor, CD4 naive and CD4 memory were each run on three plates, CD8 naive on two plates, and CD8 memory on one plate. Blood TCR repertoires of roughly five healthy adults were deeply sequenced to estimate repertoire size and the extent of clonotype sharing between individuals. To increase sequencing depth and limit assay-specific biases, different laboratories used diverse techniques to prepare libraries and sequence TCR repertoires. Leukapheresis yielded between about 0.94 and 8.9 billion PBMCs per donor. Points the paper makes about the study in general: When a handful of donors were compared, the shared fraction of clonotypes was 5% to 6.5% for naive CD4, 3.5% for naive CD8, roughly 2.5% for memory CD4, and 0.4% for memory CD8. Based on pairwise subsampling, the degree of clonotype sharing among donors was expected to be affected by sequencing depth. Only blood was sampled, and tissue TCR repertoires likely differ from those in blood. Rarefaction of sorted-subset datasets indicated incomplete sequencing despite the large sequencing depth. Naive subsets generally had larger estimated clonotype richness than memory subsets did. Compared with non-shared clonotypes, the clonotypes found in all four sorted-subset donors had higher generation probabilities. Because the study included a small number of donors, the genetic and exposure-history diversity represented was limited.

Using the deep immunoSEQ assay, multiplex PCR amplified TCR CDR3 regions from genomic DNA. For each cell subset, the extracted genomic DNA was distributed evenly across all wells of several immunoSEQ 96-well plates, and each plate served as one replicate. Each replicate PCR for sorted subsets received about 200 ng genomic DNA, equal to roughly 30,000 T cell genomes. Purified libraries were measured with a Qubit 3.0 fluorometer, size-checked on a Bioanalyzer 2100, and measured again with the KAPA Library Quantification kit. A separate single-read 150-cycle Illumina NextSeq 550 flow cell was used to sequence each immunoSEQ 96-well plate. From the authors' description of their analysis: Because the immunoSEQ output included only junctional sequences and no quality scores, the filtering could not be the same as the filtering used for full-length reads. Sequences were annotated with PyIR, a Python wrapper for IgBLAST v1.9, using IMGT germline references to assign V/J genes and CDR3. Reads were removed for weak V/J assignments (E-value above 1e-6), missing CDR3, stop codons, out-of-frame junctions, or ambiguous translated residues. V3J clonotypes were defined by identical inferred V gene, J gene, and CDR3 amino acid sequence. Percentage overlap between repertoires was computed as shared unique clonotypes divided by the size of the smaller repertoire. Three approaches were used to assess repertoire richness: RTK rarefaction, the Chao1 estimator, and Recon v2.1 estimates of unobserved clonotypes. For all TCRbeta clonotypes obtained by the gDNA method from a few donors, generation probabilities were computed with OLGA. Here the immuneACCESS table is served through TCRdb, limited to in-frame sequences with V and J called. Missing clones are a known gap in these copies; in checked studies unresolved V genes cover under half, and the rest lacks a known reason. V and J calls and clone size are given by that table; D and trimming were obtained from the DNA. This sample holds hundreds of thousands of clones; around 70% were observed only once. Over 9.5% of the sample lies in the top ten.

The donors were healthy, HIV-negative adults with no recently reported acute infections or vaccinations. Every donor was a Caucasian adult residing in Nashville, Tennessee, USA. CD4+ T cells were enriched by magnetic negative selection, after which naive cells were positively selected on CD45RA and the negative fraction was taken as the memory subset. After blood collection by leukapheresis, PBMCs were isolated using Ficoll-Histopaque density gradient centrifugation and then cryopreserved in the vapor phase of liquid nitrogen. Analytical flow cytometry was used to check the purity and quantity of each magnetically sorted T cell population. Each sorted fraction had its genomic DNA isolated and then quantified by UV absorbance on a Nanodrop 2000c. The CDR1 and CDR2 encoded by the germline V gene (reference sequence) are SGHNT and YYREEE. The CDR3 sequence holds 13 residues, the cysteine and phenylalanine included. The sequence is cut down to CDR3 DNA, 39 bases in frame from base 1. V is cut back by 5 bases and J by 3 bases, with 4 bases in the junction unmatched.

Sequenced material: memory CD4+ T cells sorted from blood. The sample's cell subset or site label, decoded: CD45RA-negative fraction. This sequence was found in a man aged 30-40 years in good health. Recombination joined TRBV5-4 with TRBJ2-7, and 8 junction bases match TRBD2. The base sequence is TGTGCCAGCAGTACGGGACTAGGCTACGAGCAGTACTTC. This yields the protein CASSTGLGYEQYF.